This TCR beta chain stems from a study of vaccination effects on CD4 cells after COVID-19. Background on the study: Convalescent patients (n = two) were sampled 16 days and one week prevaccination. Study-wide points: Clonal contraction was marked in infection- and vaccine-induced clones late after vaccination.

The ViraFEST assay expanded antigen-specific CD4+ T cells with viral peptide pools before sequencing. It was after around 10 days of culture that CD4+ T cells were isolated. Documented for the person is a PCR-confirmed SARS-CoV-2 infection occurring between March and December 2020. Some 1.9 million PBMC per well were cultured with 7.5 to 10 IU/ml IL-2 and roughly 11 ug/ml peptides. The negative control condition used HIV-1 Nef peptides. CDR3 size: 15 residues. Losses at the gene ends were 4 bases for V and 8 bases for J; bases not matched to a gene: 6. Germline V lookup: CDR1 MNHNY, CDR2 SVGAGI (reference sequence). Some clones are missing from TCRdb's copy, which holds only in-frame ones; the method was immunoSEQ multiplex PCR. This sample yields 60,000 to 75,000 clones, of which more than 65% are seen a single time; around 5% belongs to the top ten. Worth noting for this clone: What it recognizes is unknown.

The origin of this receptor is a human donor who had a prior SARS-CoV-2 infection. The material sequenced was CD4+ T cells from PBMCs cultured with HIV peptides, taken before COVID-19 vaccination. Described subset: HIV-1 Nef peptide pool negative control/reference culture. The rearrangement links TRBV6-6 to TRBJ2-1; 12 bases are shared with TRBD2. CDR3 DNA: TGTGCCAGCAGTTTCCTAGCGGGAGGGGGCGATGAGCAGTTCTTC. It codes for CASSFLAGGGDEQFF.